Listed here are 4 T cell receptor beta chains from one sample, sequenced in a study of beta chain features in type 1 diabetes. Study results and limitations: The study found moderately but significantly shorter TCRB CDR3s in all four CD4+ subsets of Type 1 diabetes patients.

What was sequenced were expressed TCRB transcripts, since all of the isolated RNA had been reverse transcribed. Method: immunoSEQ multiplex PCR; TCRdb's copy keeps in-frame clones and lacks some. Of about 640,000 clones in the sample, under 15% are singletons; the top ten hold over 0.1%. Antigens of these TCRs are unknown. Sequenced sample: naive CD4+ T cells from blood. Receptor source: a man aged 30 to 45 with type 1 diabetes.

This clone was counted only a few times. The chain is built from TRBV5-1 and TRBJ2-5, with 10 bases aligning to TRBD1. Germline CDR1 SGHRS, CDR2 YFSETQ. V was pared by 7 bases and J by 3 bases, with 6 bases of the junction left unmatched. The CDR3 has 14 residues. CDR3 protein: CASGTGELKETQYF. The CDR3, as DNA: TGCGCCAGCGGGACAGGGGAGCTAAAAGAGACCCAGTACTTC.

The rearrangement uses TRBV25-1 and TRBJ1-5; D ambiguous. CDR3 length: 15 residues. V was trimmed by 3 bases and J by 1 base, leaving 10 bases between them. The V gene's germline CDR1 is MGHDK and CDR2 SYGVNS. CDR3 DNA sequence: TGTGCCAGCAGTGATAGTAGGCGGAGCAATCAGCCCCAGCATTTT. Amino acids: CASSDSRRSNQPQHF.

The count of this clone is one. V is TRBV5-6 and J is TRBJ1-2; D gene uncertain. The CDR3 totals 14 residues. Trimming pared 0 bases from V and 2 bases from J, leaving 8 bases between. Germline lookup yields CDR1 SGHDT and CDR2 YYEEEE. The CDR3 loop reads CASSLAGVNYGYTF. The CDR3 coding sequence is TGTGCCAGCAGCTTGGCCGGAGTCAACTATGGCTACACCTTC.

This clone appeared a few times. Other DNA sequences in this sample translate to the same CDR3. The rearrangement links TRBV20-1 to TRBJ2-7; a weak D match, TRBD1 (5 bases). The V gene's germline CDR1 is DFQATT and CDR2 SNEGSKA (reference sequence). The CDR3 spans 11 residues. With 5 bases removed from V and 5 bases from J, the gap between germline ends came to 10 bases. CDR3 sequence (DNA): TGCAGTGCTCGTCAGGGAAACGAGCAGTACTTC. Translation: CSARQGNEQYF.